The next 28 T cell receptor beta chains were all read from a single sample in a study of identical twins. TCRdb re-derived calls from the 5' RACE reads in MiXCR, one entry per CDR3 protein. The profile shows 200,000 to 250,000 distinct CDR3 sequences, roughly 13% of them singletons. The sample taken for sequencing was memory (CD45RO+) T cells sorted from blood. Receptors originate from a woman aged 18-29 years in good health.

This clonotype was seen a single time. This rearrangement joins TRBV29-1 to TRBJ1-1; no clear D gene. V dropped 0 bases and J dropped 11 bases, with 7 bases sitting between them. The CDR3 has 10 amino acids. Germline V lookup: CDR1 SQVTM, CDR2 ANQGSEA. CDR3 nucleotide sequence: TGCAGCGTTGAAGACACGCGGGCTTTCTTT. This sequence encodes CSVEDTRAFF.

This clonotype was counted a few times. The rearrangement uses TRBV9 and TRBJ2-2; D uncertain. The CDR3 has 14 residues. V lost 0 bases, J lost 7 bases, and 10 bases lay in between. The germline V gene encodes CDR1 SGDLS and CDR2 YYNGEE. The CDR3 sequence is CASSVEGDVGELFF. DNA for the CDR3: TGTGCCAGCAGCGTAGAGGGTGATGTCGGGGAGCTGTTTTTT.

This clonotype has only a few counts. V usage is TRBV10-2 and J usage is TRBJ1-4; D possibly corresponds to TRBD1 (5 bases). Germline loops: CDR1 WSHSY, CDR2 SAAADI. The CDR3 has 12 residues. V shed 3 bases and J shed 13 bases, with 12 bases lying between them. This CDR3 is CASSDPVRGLFF. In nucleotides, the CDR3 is TGCGCCAGCAGTGACCCGGTTAGGGGACTGTTTTTT.

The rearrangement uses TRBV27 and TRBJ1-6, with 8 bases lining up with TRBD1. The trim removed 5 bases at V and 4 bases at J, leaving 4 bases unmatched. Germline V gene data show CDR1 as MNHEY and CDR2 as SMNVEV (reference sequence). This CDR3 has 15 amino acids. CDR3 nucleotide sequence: TGTGCCAGCAGTAGCGGACAGGGTTATAATTCACCCCTCCACTTT. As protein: CASSSGQGYNSPLHF.

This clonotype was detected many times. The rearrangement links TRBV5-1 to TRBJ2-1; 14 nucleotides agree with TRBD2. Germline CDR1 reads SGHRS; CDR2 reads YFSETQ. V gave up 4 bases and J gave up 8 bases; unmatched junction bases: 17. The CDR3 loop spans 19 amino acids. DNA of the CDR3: TGCGCCAGCAGCCGCGGGACTAGCGGGGGAGGGGGCCCTAGAGATGAGCAGTTCTTC. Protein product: CASSRGTSGGGGPRDEQFF. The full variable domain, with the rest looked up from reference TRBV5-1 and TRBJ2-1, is KAGVTQTPRYLIKTRGQQVTLSCSPISGHRSVSWYQQTPGQGLQFLFEYFSETQRNKGNFPGRFSGRQFSNSRSEMNVSTLELGDSALYLCASSRGTSGGGGPRDEQFFGPGTRLTVL.

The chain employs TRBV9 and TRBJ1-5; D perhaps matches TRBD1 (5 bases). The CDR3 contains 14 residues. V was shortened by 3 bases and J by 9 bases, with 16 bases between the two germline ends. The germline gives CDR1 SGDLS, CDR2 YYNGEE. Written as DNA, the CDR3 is TGTGCCAGCAGCGCTACCCACAAGGGGCCGCCCCAGCATTTT. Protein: CASSATHKGPPQHF.

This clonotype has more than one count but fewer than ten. The CDR3 DNA reads as TGTGCCAGCAGTGAATTAGGGTCCCTGGATAATGAGCAGTTCTTC. It codes for CASSELGSLDNEQFF. The rearrangement uses TRBV25-1 and TRBJ2-1; D is uncertain. V gave up 1 base and J gave up 7 bases, with 14 bases separating them. The CDR3 has 15 amino acids. CDR1 and CDR2 (germline): MGHDK, SYGVNS.

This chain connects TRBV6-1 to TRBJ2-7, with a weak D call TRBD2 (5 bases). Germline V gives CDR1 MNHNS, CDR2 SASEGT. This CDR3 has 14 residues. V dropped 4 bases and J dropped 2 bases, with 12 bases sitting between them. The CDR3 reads CASSASVGAYEQYF. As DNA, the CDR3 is TGTGCCAGCAGTGCAAGCGTCGGGGCCTACGAGCAGTACTTC.

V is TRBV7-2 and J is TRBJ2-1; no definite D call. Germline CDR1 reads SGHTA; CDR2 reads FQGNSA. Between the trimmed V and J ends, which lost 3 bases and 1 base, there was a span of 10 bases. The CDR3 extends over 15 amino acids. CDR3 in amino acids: CASSFMRGSYNEQFF. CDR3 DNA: TGTGCCAGCAGCTTTATGAGAGGATCCTACAATGAGCAGTTCTTC.

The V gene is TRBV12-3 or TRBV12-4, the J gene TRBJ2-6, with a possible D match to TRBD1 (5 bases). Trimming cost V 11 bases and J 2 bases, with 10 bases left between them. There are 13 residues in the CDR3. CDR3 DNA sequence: TGTGCCGTCAGGGTAGCTGGGGCCAACGTCCTGACTTTC. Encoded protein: CAVRVAGANVLTF.

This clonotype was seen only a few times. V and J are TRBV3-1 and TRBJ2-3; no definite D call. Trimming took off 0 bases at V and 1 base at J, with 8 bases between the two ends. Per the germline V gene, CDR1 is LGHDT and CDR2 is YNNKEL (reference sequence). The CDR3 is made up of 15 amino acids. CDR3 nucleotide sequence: TGTGCCAGCAGCCAAGATGGCAGACGCACAGATACGCAGTATTTT. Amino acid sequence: CASSQDGRRTDTQYF.

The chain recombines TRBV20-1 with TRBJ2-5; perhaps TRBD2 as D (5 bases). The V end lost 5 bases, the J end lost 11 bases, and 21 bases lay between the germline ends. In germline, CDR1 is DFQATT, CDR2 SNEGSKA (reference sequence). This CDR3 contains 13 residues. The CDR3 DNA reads TGCAGTGCTCCCCCTGAGCCCGGGGTGGGGCAGTACTTC. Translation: CSAPPEPGVGQYF.

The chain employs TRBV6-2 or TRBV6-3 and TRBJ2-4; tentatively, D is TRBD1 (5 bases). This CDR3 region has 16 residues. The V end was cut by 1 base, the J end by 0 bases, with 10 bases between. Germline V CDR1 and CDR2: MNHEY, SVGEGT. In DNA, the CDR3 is TGTGCCAGCAGTTACTATGGGGCGCCAGCCAAAAACATTCAGTACTTC. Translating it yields CASSYYGAPAKNIQYF.

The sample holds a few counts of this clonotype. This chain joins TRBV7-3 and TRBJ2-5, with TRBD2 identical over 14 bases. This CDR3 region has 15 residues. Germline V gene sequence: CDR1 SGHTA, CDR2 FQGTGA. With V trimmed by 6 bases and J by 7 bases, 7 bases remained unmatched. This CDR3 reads CASSPRGTSGGTQYF. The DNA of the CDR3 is TGTGCCAGCAGTCCTCGAGGGACTAGCGGGGGGACCCAGTACTTC.

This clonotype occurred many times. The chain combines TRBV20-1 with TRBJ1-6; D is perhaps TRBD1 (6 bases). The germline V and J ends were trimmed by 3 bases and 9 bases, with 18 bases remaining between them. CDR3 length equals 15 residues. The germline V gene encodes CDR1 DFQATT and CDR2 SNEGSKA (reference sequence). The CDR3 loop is CSASIEQGDASPLHF. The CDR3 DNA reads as TGCAGTGCTAGCATCGAACAGGGAGATGCTTCACCCCTCCACTTT.

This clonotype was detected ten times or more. This CDR3 reads CASSPGDSSQPQHF. The CDR3 DNA is TGCGCCAGCAGCCCGGGGGACAGTAGCCAGCCCCAGCATTTT. The rearrangement links TRBV5-1 to TRBJ1-5, with 7 bases matching TRBD1. Trimming at V came to 4 bases and at J to 7 bases, leaving 8 bases not matched to a gene. The length of the CDR3 is 14 residues. Germline CDR1 reads SGHRS; CDR2 reads YFSETQ.

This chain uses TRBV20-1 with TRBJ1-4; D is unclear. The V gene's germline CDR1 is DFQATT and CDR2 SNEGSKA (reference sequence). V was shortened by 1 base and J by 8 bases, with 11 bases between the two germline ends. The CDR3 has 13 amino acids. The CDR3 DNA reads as TGCAGTGCTAGAGGCAGAGTTGAAGAAAAACTGTTTTTT. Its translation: CSARGRVEEKLFF.

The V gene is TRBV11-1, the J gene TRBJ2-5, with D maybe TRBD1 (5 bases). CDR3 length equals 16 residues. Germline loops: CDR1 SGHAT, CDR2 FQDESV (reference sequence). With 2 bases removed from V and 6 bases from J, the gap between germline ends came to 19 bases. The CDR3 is CASSLLWAGQLQTQYF. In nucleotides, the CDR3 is TGTGCCAGCAGCTTATTGTGGGCAGGGCAGCTGCAGACCCAGTACTTC.

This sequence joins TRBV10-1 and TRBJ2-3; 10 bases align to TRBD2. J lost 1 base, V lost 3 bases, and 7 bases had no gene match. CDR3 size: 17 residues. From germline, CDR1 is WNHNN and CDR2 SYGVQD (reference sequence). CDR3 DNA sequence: TGCGCCAGCAGTGACGGAGCGGGAGGGCCGGGCACAGATACGCAGTATTTT. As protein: CASSDGAGGPGTDTQYF.

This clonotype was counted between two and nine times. The CDR3 DNA reads as TGCAGTGCTCTAGCGGGACAGAACACTGAAGCTTTCTTT. Translating it yields CSALAGQNTEAFF. This sequence joins TRBV20-1 and TRBJ1-1; tentative D call: TRBD1 (6 bases). Trimming pared 5 bases from V and 1 base from J, leaving 11 bases between. The CDR3 runs 13 residues. In germline, CDR1 is DFQATT, CDR2 SNEGSKA (reference sequence).

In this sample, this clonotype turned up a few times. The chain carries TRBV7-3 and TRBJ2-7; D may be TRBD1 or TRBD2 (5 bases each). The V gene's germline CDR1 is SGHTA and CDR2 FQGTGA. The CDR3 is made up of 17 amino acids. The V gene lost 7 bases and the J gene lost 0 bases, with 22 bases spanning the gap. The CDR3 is CASISGDRLFASYEQYF. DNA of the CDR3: TGTGCCAGCATCTCCGGGGACCGCTTATTCGCCTCCTACGAGCAGTACTTC.

CDR3 in amino acids: CSDLPRTGGDEQFF. The CDR3 DNA reads TGCAGCGACCTCCCGAGGACAGGGGGGGATGAGCAGTTCTTC. The chain employs TRBV29-1 and TRBJ2-1; 10 nucleotides line up with TRBD1. Germline V lookup: CDR1 SQVTM, CDR2 ANQGSEA. Trimming removed 7 bases from V and 8 bases from J; junction bases left unmatched: 11. This CDR3 is built from 14 residues.

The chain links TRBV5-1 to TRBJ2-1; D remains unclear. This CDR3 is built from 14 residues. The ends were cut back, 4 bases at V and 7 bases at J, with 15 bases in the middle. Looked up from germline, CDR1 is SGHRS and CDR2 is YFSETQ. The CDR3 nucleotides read TGCGCCAGCAGCGCGCAGGTAATGGGGAATGAGCAGTTCTTC. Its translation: CASSAQVMGNEQFF.

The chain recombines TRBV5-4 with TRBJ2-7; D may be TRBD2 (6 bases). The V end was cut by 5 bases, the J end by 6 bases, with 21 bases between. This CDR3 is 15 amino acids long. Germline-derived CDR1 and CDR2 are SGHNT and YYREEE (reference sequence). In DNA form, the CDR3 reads TGTGCCAGCAGTCCGGACGGAGGGAGATACGGCGAGCAGTACTTC. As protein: CASSPDGGRYGEQYF.

DNA of the CDR3: TGCAGTGCTAGCTCGAGCGGGAGCGAGACCCAGTACTTC. Its protein product is CSASSSGSETQYF. The chain couples TRBV20-1 to TRBJ2-5, with 8 bases lining up with TRBD2. Germline trimming cut 3 bases from V and 5 bases from J; bases unmatched to any gene: 5. The CDR3 is 13 residues long. CDR1 DFQATT and CDR2 SNEGSKA come from the germline V gene (reference sequence).

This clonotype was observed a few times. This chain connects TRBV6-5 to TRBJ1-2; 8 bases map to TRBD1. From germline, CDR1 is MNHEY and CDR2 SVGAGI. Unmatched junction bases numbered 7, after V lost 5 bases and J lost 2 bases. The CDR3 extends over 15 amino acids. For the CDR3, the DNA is TGTGCCAGCAGTGAGGTCGGGACAGGAAACTATGGCTACACCTTC. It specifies CASSEVGTGNYGYTF.

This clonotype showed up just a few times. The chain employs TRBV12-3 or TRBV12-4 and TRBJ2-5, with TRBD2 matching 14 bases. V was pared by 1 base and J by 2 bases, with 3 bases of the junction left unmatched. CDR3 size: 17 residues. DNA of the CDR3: TGTGCCAGCAGTTTAGGACTAGCGGGAGGGTTGCAAGAGACCCAGTACTTC. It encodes CASSLGLAGGLQETQYF.

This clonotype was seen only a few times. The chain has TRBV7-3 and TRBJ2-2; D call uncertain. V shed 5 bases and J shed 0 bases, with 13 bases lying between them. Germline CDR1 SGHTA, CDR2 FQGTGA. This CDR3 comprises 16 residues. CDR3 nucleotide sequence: TGTGCCAGCAGCCCCCTAGGCGGAGCGAACACCGGGGAGCTGTTTTTT. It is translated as CASSPLGGANTGELFF.